These 5 T cell receptor beta chains were all obtained from the same sample, sequenced in a study of cytomegalovirus exposure and HLA in healthy donors. The PCR made use of 60 Vbeta and 13 Jbeta primers. TCRdb keeps only in-frame clones here, not all; method: immunoSEQ multiplex PCR. Of some 100,000 clones in the sample, 79% are singletons; the top ten hold about 3.6%. Sequenced material: PBMCs. All receptors derive from a male donor in good health and CMV-seropositive.

The sample holds one count of this clone. The chain employs TRBV7-9 and TRBJ1-2; TRBD1 aligns across 7 bases. Trimming removed 5 bases from V and 4 bases from J; junction bases left unmatched: 10. CDR3 size: 15 residues. Germline V gene lookup returns CDR1 SEHNR and CDR2 FQNEAQ (reference sequence). CDR3 coding DNA: TGTGCCAGCAGCCCGGACCACAGGACAGGCTATGGCTACACCTTC. This translates into CASSPDHRTGYGYTF.

The chain carries TRBV7-3 and TRBJ2-1, with 10 bases identical to TRBD2. The CDR3 extends over 15 amino acids. V lost 3 bases and J lost 5; bases outside the gene matches: 4. Germline V gene sequence: CDR1 SGHTA, CDR2 FQGTGA. The CDR3 DNA reads TGTGCCAGCAGCTTGAGCGGGGGGGGTCACAATGAGCAGTTCTTC. Translation gives CASSLSGGGHNEQFF.

The CDR3, as DNA: TGTGCCAGCAGTGAACAGGGGGCCACTGGACAGCCCCAGCATTTT. Protein sequence: CASSEQGATGQPQHF. The gene calls are TRBV2 and TRBJ1-5, with TRBD1 identical over 8 bases. This CDR3 is built from 15 residues. Trimming removed 2 bases from V and 7 bases from J; junction bases left unmatched: 7. Germline CDR1 is SNHLY and CDR2 is FYNNEI.

The chain recombines TRBV4-1 with TRBJ1-1; D unresolved. The V gene's germline CDR1 is MGHRA and CDR2 YSYEKL. The CDR3 spans 17 residues. Trimming took off 6 bases at V and 0 bases at J, with 20 bases between the two ends. CDR3 sequence reads: CASSPEGRKTMNTEAFF. The CDR3 DNA sequence: TGCGCCAGCAGTCCCGAGGGCCGGAAAACTATGAACACTGAAGCTTTCTTT.

The chain carries TRBV19 and TRBJ1-1; D gene unclear. Trimming took off 1 base at V and 3 bases at J, with 12 bases between the two ends. The germline CDR1 and CDR2 sequences are LNHDA and SQIVND (reference sequence). The CDR3 loop spans 15 amino acids. The CDR3 DNA follows: TGTGCCAGTAGTATAGCCGAGGGAGGCTACACTGAAGCTTTCTTT. Residues: CASSIAEGGYTEAFF.